This T cell receptor beta chain was profiled in a study of cytomegalovirus exposure and HLA in healthy donors. Points from the study as a whole: With DRB1 most and HLA-C fewest, TCR association rates differed between HLA loci in a later analysis.

60 Vbeta and 13 Jbeta primers were used in PCR. The protocol was immunoSEQ multiplex PCR, while the TCRdb copy is restricted to in-frame clones and leaves out a portion. The table has about 100,000 clones, 65% to 90% seen once. On this clone itself: The antigen remains unidentified.

The germline CDR1 and CDR2 sequences are SEHNR and FQNEAQ (reference sequence). The CDR3 runs to 15 residues. The junction had 10 bases not matched to a gene; V was cut back by 5 bases and J by 7 bases. The receptor was derived from a woman in her 70s in good health and CMV-seropositive. This chain uses TRBV7-9 with TRBJ2-1, with 8 positions matching TRBD2. Sequenced input: PBMCs. The CDR3 is CASSLLVAGINEQFF. The CDR3 DNA reads as TGTGCCAGCAGCCTGTTGGTAGCGGGGATTAATGAGCAGTTCTTC.